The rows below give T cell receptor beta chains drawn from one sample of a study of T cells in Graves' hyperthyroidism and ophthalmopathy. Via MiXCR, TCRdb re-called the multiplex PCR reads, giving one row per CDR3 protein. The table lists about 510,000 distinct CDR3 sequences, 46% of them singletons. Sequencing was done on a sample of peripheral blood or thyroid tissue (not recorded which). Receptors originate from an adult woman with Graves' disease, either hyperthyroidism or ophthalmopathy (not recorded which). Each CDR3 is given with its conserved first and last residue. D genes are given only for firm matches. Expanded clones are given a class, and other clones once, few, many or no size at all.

TGCGCCAGCAGCTGGGGGGGCGGCTACGAGCAGTACTTC	CASSWGGGYEQYF	TRBV5-1	TRBJ2-7	.	.
TGCAGTGCTAGAGATTTACAGTATGGCTACACCTTC	CSARDLQYGYTF	TRBV20-1	TRBJ1-2	.	many
TGTGCCACCAGCAGGGGATTAGCCGTCCCTCGGGGGGAGCTGTTTTTT	CATSRGLAVPRGELFF	TRBV15	TRBJ2-2	.	few
TGTGCCAGCAGCTCCCATAGCGGGAGGACGTACGAGCAGTACTTC	CASSSHSGRTYEQYF	TRBV7-2	TRBJ2-7	TRBD2	.
TGCGCCAGCAGTGGAGACGGGTCCTACGAGCAGTACTTC	CASSGDGSYEQYF	TRBV10-2	TRBJ2-7	.	.
TGTGCCAGCAGACCCACGGACACTCTCCGTGAAAAACTGTTTTTT	CASRPTDTLREKLFF	TRBV7-7	TRBJ1-4	.	few
TGTGCCACCAGCTCCACCGAGAGGGCTGAAGCTTTCTTT	CATSSTERAEAFF	TRBV15	TRBJ1-1	.	many
TGCAGTGCTAGACCCTTTCGTACAGGATACGAGCAGTACTTC	CSARPFRTGYEQYF	TRBV20-1	TRBJ2-7	.	many
TGTGCCAGCAGAGGACAGAACAATCAGCCCCAGCATTTT	CASRGQNNQPQHF	TRBV2	TRBJ1-5	.	many
TGTGCCAGCAGCTTGATGGGGAGAGGCTACACCTTC	CASSLMGRGYTF	TRBV5-4	TRBJ1-2	.	.
TGTGCCAGTAGTAATGGTGGGCTGACGAACACTGAAGCTTTCTTT	CASSNGGLTNTEAFF	TRBV19	TRBJ1-1	.	few
TGCAGTGCTAGAGATGGGGCGGAGATGGGGGAGACCCAGTACTTC	CSARDGAEMGETQYF	TRBV20-1	TRBJ2-5	.	few
TGTGCCAGCAGCTTATTGTCGTGGTCACCCCTCCACTTT	CASSLLSWSPLHF	TRBV7-9	TRBJ1-6	.	.
TGTGCCAGCAGCTCGTCTAGGGCTGCTAACTATGGCTACACCTTC	CASSSSRAANYGYTF	TRBV25-1	TRBJ1-2	.	.
TGTGCCAGCAGGGACGGAGGAGACGGGAAAGCTTTCTTT	CASRDGGDGKAFF	TRBV2	TRBJ1-1	.	many
TGTGCCAGCCTTAATCCCGGGGCGACCTACGAGCAGTACTTC	CASLNPGATYEQYF	TRBV18	TRBJ2-7	.	.